Below, 25 T cell receptor beta chains from the same sample are listed, as sequenced in a study of blood T cell repertoires in COVID-19. Data came from immunoSEQ multiplex PCR; TCRdb stores just in-frame clones and leaves some out. The data show 95,000 to 110,000 clones, with around 83% seen just once and 2.5% to 3.5% held by the top ten. Sequences were obtained from peripheral blood. The receptors derive from a woman of 80 years or more with active or convalescent COVID-19.

The chain uses TRBV19 and TRBJ2-1, with a weak D call TRBD1 (6 bases). Trimming left V 5 bases short and J 6 bases short, with 17 bases between. The CDR3 runs to 15 residues. Germline loops: CDR1 LNHDA, CDR2 SQIVND (reference sequence). CDR3 in amino acids: CASSPPDRPSNEQFF. The CDR3 bases are TGTGCCAGTAGTCCCCCCGACAGGCCCTCCAATGAGCAGTTCTTC. Looking up the rest from reference TRBV19 and TRBJ2-1 gives the full variable domain: DGGITQSPKYLFRKEGQNVTLSCEQNLNHDAMYWYRQDPGQGLRLIYYSQIVNDFQKGDIAEGYSVSREKKESFPLTVTSAQKNPTAFYLCASSPPDRPSNEQFFGPGTRLTVL.

The V and J genes are TRBV5-1 and TRBJ1-6; TRBD1 matches at 10 bases. V gave up 5 bases and J gave up 7 bases; unmatched junction bases: 6. The CDR3 loop spans 15 amino acids. The germline gives CDR1 SGHRS, CDR2 YFSETQ. The CDR3 region is CASRSGTGDNSPLHF. The CDR3 DNA is TGCGCCAGCAGGTCCGGGACAGGGGACAATTCACCCCTCCACTTT.

J is TRBJ2-5 and V is TRBV3-1 (or the pseudogene TRBV3-2), with D possibly matching TRBD2 (5 bases). The germline V gene has CDR1 LGHDT and CDR2 YNNKEL (reference sequence). This CDR3 is built from 16 residues. Trimming took off 4 bases at V and 7 bases at J, with 22 bases between the two ends. CDR3 nucleotide sequence: TGTGCCAGCAGCCCCCTCGGAGGCAGGACCAGAGGGACCCAGTACTTC. Amino acids: CASSPLGGRTRGTQYF.

The chain couples TRBV30 to TRBJ1-4; 10 positions agree with TRBD1. J was trimmed by 11 bases and V by 2 bases; bases with no gene match: 5. Germline V gene sequence: CDR1 GTSNPN, CDR2 SVGIG (reference sequence). The CDR3 is 13 residues long. The CDR3 DNA follows: TGTGCCTGGAGTAGGGACAGGGGCGGGAAACTGTTTTTT. It translates to CAWSRDRGGKLFF.

The chain is built from TRBV29-1 and TRBJ2-1, with 8 positions matching TRBD1. In germline, CDR1 is SQVTM, CDR2 ANQGSEA. The CDR3 sequence is 13 residues long. J was trimmed by 4 bases and V by 8 bases; bases with no gene match: 7. The DNA of the CDR3 is TGCAGCCTCGGGACAGGTGAATACAATGAGCAGTTCTTC. This gives the protein CSLGTGEYNEQFF.

The chain couples TRBV6-5 to TRBJ2-7, with 10 bases aligning to TRBD2. CDR1 and CDR2 from the germline V gene are MNHEY and SVGAGI. The CDR3 spans 16 residues. The trim removed 0 bases at V and 6 bases at J, leaving 8 bases unmatched. CDR3 amino acids: CASSYSLAGAVGEQYF. DNA for the CDR3: TGTGCCAGCAGTTACTCGCTAGCGGGAGCGGTTGGCGAGCAGTACTTC.

The J gene is TRBJ1-3, the V gene TRBV9; 8 bases align to TRBD1. J lost 4 bases, V lost 4 bases, and 13 bases had no gene match. This CDR3 is built from 17 residues. CDR1 is SGDLS and CDR2 is YYNGEE in the germline V gene. The CDR3 DNA follows: TGTGCCAGCAGCCCGACTACAGGGGGAGCATCGGGAAACACCATATATTTT. Amino acid sequence: CASSPTTGGASGNTIYF.

CDR3 sequence (DNA): TGTGCCAGTAGTATAAGGAGGGAAACTGAAGCTTTCTTT. Translated: CASSIRRETEAFF. The rearrangement links TRBV19 to TRBJ1-1; D ambiguous. The CDR3 consists of 13 residues. Trimming shortened V by 2 bases and J by 5 bases, and 9 bases separated the two germline ends. Germline CDR1 is LNHDA and CDR2 is SQIVND (reference sequence).

The genes are TRBV4-2 and TRBJ1-2; TRBD1 matches 12 bases. V shed 4 bases, J shed 8 bases, and the junction held 17 bases outside the gene matches. The CDR3 sequence is 18 residues long. Looked up from germline, CDR1 is LGHNA and CDR2 is YNFKEQ. The DNA for the CDR3 is TGTGCCAGCAGCCTCCGCGGGACAGGGGGCTTCGTGGCAGGAGGCTACACCTTC. This codes for CASSLRGTGGFVAGGYTF.

The V and J genes are TRBV9 and TRBJ1-1, with D unresolved. V was shortened by 4 bases and J by 4 bases, with 8 bases between the two germline ends. From germline, CDR1 is SGDLS and CDR2 YYNGEE. The CDR3 is made up of 12 amino acids. The CDR3 loop reads CASSPPGTEAFF. The CDR3 bases are TGTGCCAGCAGCCCCCCGGGCACTGAAGCTTTCTTT.

The chain recombines TRBV5-4 with TRBJ1-6; 8 bases fit TRBD1. CDR1 is SGHNT and CDR2 is YYREEE in the germline V gene (reference sequence). V lost 4 bases to trimming and J lost 7 bases; unmatched junction nucleotides: 10. This CDR3 region has 16 residues. CDR3 protein: CASSPPRQGRNSPLHF. DNA of the CDR3: TGTGCCAGCAGCCCACCCCGACAGGGGAGGAATTCACCCCTCCACTTT. Looking up the rest from reference TRBV5-4 and TRBJ1-6 gives the full variable domain: ETGVTQSPTHLIKTRGQQVTLRCSSQSGHNTVSWYQQALGQGPQFIFQYYREEENGRGNFPPRFSGLQFPNYSSELNVNALELDDSALYLCASSPPRQGRNSPLHFGNGTRLTVT.

This chain connects TRBV21-1 to TRBJ2-7; no DNA check was done on the table's D call, TRBD2. TRBV21-1 is marked as a pseudogene. The CDR3 has 13 amino acids. The CDR3 here is CASSKDTTYEQYF. In DNA, the CDR3 is TGTGCCAGCAGCAAAGACACTACCTACGAGCAGTACTTC.

CDR3 region: CASSLSRTGLWSEAFF. The CDR3 coding sequence is TGTGCCAGCAGTTTATCCCGGACAGGGCTGTGGAGTGAAGCTTTCTTT. J is TRBJ1-1 and V is TRBV28; 8 positions match TRBD1. CDR1 and CDR2 from the germline V gene are MDHEN and SYDVKM. J was trimmed by 7 bases and V by 1 base; bases with no gene match: 11. The CDR3 spans 16 residues.

This clone was seen just once. This sequence joins TRBV15 and TRBJ2-1; 12 positions agree with TRBD2. The CDR3 is made up of 15 amino acids. V gave up 5 bases and J gave up 6 bases; unmatched junction bases: 5. Germline V lookup: CDR1 LNHNV, CDR2 YYDKDF (reference sequence). The CDR3 DNA reads TGTGCCACCAGCGGACTAGCGGGAAAGAGCAATGAGCAGTTCTTC. It is translated as CATSGLAGKSNEQFF.

The chain employs TRBV20-1 and TRBJ2-1, with TRBD2 matching over 7 bases. Trimming at V came to 1 base and at J to 12 bases, leaving 3 bases not matched to a gene. The germline gives CDR1 DFQATT, CDR2 SNEGSKA (reference sequence). The CDR3 has 11 residues. CDR3 loop: CSARAGGGQFF. The DNA for the CDR3 is TGCAGTGCTAGAGCGGGAGGAGGGCAGTTCTTC.

J is TRBJ1-4 and V is TRBV6-1; D is possibly TRBD1 (6 bases). V lost 0 bases and J 0 bases, leaving 14 bases between the germline ends. From germline, CDR1 is MNHNS and CDR2 SASEGT. The CDR3 covers 18 residues. CDR3 DNA: TGTGCCAGCAGTGAAGCCCTACAGGGAACCGCAACTAATGAAAAACTGTTTTTT. Translation gives CASSEALQGTATNEKLFF.

This chain links TRBV9 with TRBJ1-1, with D tentatively TRBD1 (6 bases). This CDR3 is built from 15 residues. V lost 0 bases to trimming and J lost 6 bases, with 15 bases between them. From germline, CDR1 is SGDLS and CDR2 YYNGEE. Here the CDR3 DNA reads TGTGCCAGCAGCGTAGCTTGGGGAACAGGGTCTGAAGCTTTCTTT. This translates into CASSVAWGTGSEAFF.

This chain links TRBV7-3 with TRBJ2-3; tentatively, D is TRBD1 (7 bases). Trimming left V 2 bases short and J 0 bases short, with 12 bases between. This CDR3 has 16 residues. Germline assignment: CDR1 SGHTA and CDR2 FQGTGA. Here the CDR3 DNA reads TGTGCCAGCAGCTTAGGCGCAGGGGGGAGCACAGATACGCAGTATTTT. The encoded protein is CASSLGAGGSTDTQYF.

Only one count was recorded for this clone. The chain uses TRBV4-1 and TRBJ2-3, with 14 bases identical to TRBD2. Trimming cost V 0 bases and J 5 bases; bases outside gene matches: 10. The V gene's germline CDR1 is MGHRA and CDR2 YSYEKL. The CDR3 runs 19 residues. CDR3 DNA: TGCGCCAGCAGCCAAGAAACCACCCGGACTAGCGGGAGGAGAGATACGCAGTATTTT. It translates to CASSQETTRTSGRRDTQYF.

The chain carries TRBV27 and TRBJ2-2; TRBD1 matches 8 bases. CDR1 and CDR2 (germline): MNHEY, SMNVEV (reference sequence). V lost 8 bases, J lost 1 base, and 6 bases stayed unmatched. CDR3 length: 15 residues. CDR3 DNA: TGTGCCAGCCTGGGGGGACAGGTGAACACCGGGGAGCTGTTTTTT. This codes for CASLGGQVNTGELFF.

V and J are TRBV6-2 or TRBV6-3 and TRBJ2-7; 14 positions agree with TRBD2. Unmatched junction bases numbered 9, after V lost 2 bases and J lost 3 bases. The CDR3 sequence is 18 residues long. Germline CDR1 and CDR2: MNHEY and SVGEGT. CDR3 in amino acids: CASSYPGTSGSVSYEQYF. The CDR3 bases are TGTGCCAGCAGTTACCCAGGGACTAGCGGGAGCGTCAGCTACGAGCAGTACTTC.

The V and J genes are TRBV9 and TRBJ1-1; D gene ambiguous. Germline V gives CDR1 SGDLS, CDR2 YYNGEE. CDR3 length: 13 amino acids. The germline V and J ends were trimmed by 0 bases and 1 base, with 4 bases remaining between them. CDR3 sequence reads: CASSVARNTEAFF. CDR3 nucleotide sequence: TGTGCCAGCAGCGTAGCTAGGAACACTGAAGCTTTCTTT. Full variable domain (missing parts from reference TRBV9 and TRBJ1-1): DSGVTQTPKHLITATGQRVTLRCSPRSGDLSVYWYQQSLDQGLQFLIQYYNGEERAKGNILERFSAQQFPDLHSELNLSSLELGDSALYFCASSVARNTEAFFGQGTRLTVV.

This clone showed up just a few times. This chain joins TRBV27 and TRBJ2-1; possible D gene TRBD1, 6 bases. V dropped 5 bases and J dropped 7 bases, with 9 bases sitting between them. CDR1 is MNHEY and CDR2 is SMNVEV in the germline V gene (reference sequence). CDR3 length: 12 residues. DNA of the CDR3: TGTGCCAGCAGTGCTCAGGGGAATGAGCAGTTCTTC. This codes for CASSAQGNEQFF.

This chain links TRBV5-1 with TRBJ1-1, with D uncertain. The germline V gene has CDR1 SGHRS and CDR2 YFSETQ. CDR3 length equals 13 residues. Trimming removed 0 bases from V and 5 bases from J, with 8 bases in between. Written as DNA, the CDR3 is TGCGCCAGCAGCTTGGAGGGAGGGACTGAAGCTTTCTTT. Protein sequence: CASSLEGGTEAFF.

This clone was seen only a few times. This chain joins TRBV7-6 and TRBJ1-1; D unclear. The CDR3 loop spans 15 amino acids. CDR1 SGHVS and CDR2 FNYEAQ come from the germline V gene. V was trimmed by 1 base and J by 5 bases, leaving 14 bases between them. The CDR3 spells CASSLVFSGQTEAFF. CDR3 bases: TGTGCCAGCAGCTTAGTTTTTTCTGGGCAGACTGAAGCTTTCTTT.